One and the same sample provided the 17 T cell receptor beta chains below, sequenced in a study of T cell responses to AZD1222 COVID-19 vaccine. Generated by immunoSEQ multiplex PCR, the TCRdb table keeps only in-frame clones and is missing some. The table includes more than 95,000 clones, more than 80% detected once. This specimen consisted of peripheral blood, obtained 28 days after the second AZD1222 dose. The receptors shown here come from an adult who received the AZD1222 COVID-19 vaccine.

The chain couples TRBV3-1 (or the pseudogene TRBV3-2) to TRBJ1-1; 7 nucleotides match TRBD1. The CDR3 loop spans 14 amino acids. Per germline, CDR1 LGHDT and CDR2 YNNKEL (reference sequence). The V and J ends lost 3 bases and 4 bases, in that order; junction bases with no gene match: 5. The CDR3 DNA sequence: TGTGCCAGCAGCCAGGGAGACAGGGCCACTGAAGCTTTCTTT. It yields the protein CASSQGDRATEAFF.

The rearrangement joins TRBV30 to TRBJ1-2, with 7 nucleotides matching TRBD1. Germline CDR1 is GTSNPN and CDR2 is SVGIG (reference sequence). V dropped 5 bases and J dropped 2; count of bases not matched to a gene: 5. This CDR3 is 13 amino acids long. CDR3: CAWGTVLNYGYTF. The CDR3 nucleotides are TGTGCCTGGGGGACAGTATTAAACTATGGCTACACCTTC.

This chain uses TRBV7-2 with TRBJ1-6; D is undetermined. V shed 5 bases and J shed 9 bases, with 17 bases lying between them. The CDR3 covers 15 residues. The germline CDR1 and CDR2 sequences are SGHTA and FQGNSA. The CDR3 region is CASSPGKGTPSPLHF. The CDR3 bases are TGTGCCAGCAGCCCCGGGAAGGGAACCCCTTCACCCCTCCACTTT.

This chain joins TRBV19 and TRBJ1-1; D gene uncertain. This CDR3 is 15 amino acids long. The V end lost 0 bases, the J end lost 8 bases, and 16 bases lay between the germline ends. Per germline, CDR1 LNHDA and CDR2 SQIVND (reference sequence). For the CDR3, the DNA is TGTGCCAGTAGTATAGAAGAAAATGGCAACCCAGAAGCTTTCTTT. This encodes CASSIEENGNPEAFF.

V and J are TRBV6-4 and TRBJ2-3, with 8 bases that match TRBD1. CDR1 and CDR2 from the germline V gene are MRHNA and SNTAGT. V dropped 5 bases and J dropped 5; count of bases not matched to a gene: 6. The CDR3 runs 14 residues. Here the CDR3 reads CASSWQGAEDTQYF. The CDR3 region has the DNA TGTGCCAGCAGTTGGCAGGGGGCTGAAGATACGCAGTATTTT.

The chain links TRBV25-1 to TRBJ2-7; 9 bases agree with TRBD2. The CDR3 sequence is 14 residues long. The V segment lost 3 bases and the J segment 2 bases; nucleotides outside the gene matches: 2. Looked up from germline, CDR1 is MGHDK and CDR2 is SYGVNS. In DNA, the CDR3 is TGTGCCAGCAGTGATGCGGGGGGGGCCTACGAGCAGTACTTC. Protein: CASSDAGGAYEQYF.

This sequence joins TRBV14 and TRBJ2-7; TRBD1 aligns across 9 bases. The germline gives CDR1 SGHDN, CDR2 FVKESK. After removal of 3 bases from V and 1 base from J, the junction contained 10 bases not matched to a gene. This CDR3 spans 17 amino acids. In DNA form, the CDR3 reads TGTGCCAGCAGCCATAGTGCCGGGACAGGGTTTTCCTACGAGCAGTACTTC. The encoded protein is CASSHSAGTGFSYEQYF.

The chain has TRBV18 and TRBJ1-4; 9 bases line up with TRBD1. Germline assignment: CDR1 KGHSH and CDR2 LQKENI. V lost 2 bases to trimming and J lost 7 bases; unmatched junction nucleotides: 5. The CDR3 consists of 15 residues. In DNA form, the CDR3 reads TGTGCCAGCTCACCAAACAGGGGGCAAGGTGAAAAACTGTTTTTT. Translation: CASSPNRGQGEKLFF.

The rearrangement links TRBV7-2 to TRBJ2-3; D is possibly TRBD2 (7 bases). The CDR3 extends over 17 amino acids. Trimming left V 1 base short and J 4 bases short, with 18 bases between. Germline V CDR1 and CDR2: SGHTA, FQGNSA. CDR3 sequence: CASSLVAGGPVADTQYF. In nucleotides, the CDR3 is TGTGCCAGCAGCTTAGTGGCCGGGGGGCCGGTTGCAGATACGCAGTATTTT.

The chain has TRBV21-1 and TRBJ2-1; TRBD2 is the table's D call and was not checked against the DNA. TRBV21-1 is described as a pseudogene. The CDR3 contains 13 residues. The DNA for the CDR3 is TGTGCCATCTCCGGGGTGGACCACAATGAGCAGTTCTTC. Its translation is CAISGVDHNEQFF.

The V gene is TRBV19, the J gene TRBJ1-4, with D perhaps TRBD1 (5 bases). Germline loops: CDR1 LNHDA, CDR2 SQIVND (reference sequence). V dropped 4 bases and J dropped 0 bases, with 12 bases sitting between them. The CDR3 extends over 16 amino acids. The CDR3 reads CASSTGRGATNEKLFF. CDR3 DNA sequence: TGTGCCAGTAGTACAGGCCGAGGGGCAACTAATGAAAAACTGTTTTTT. Based on the CDR3 plus reference TRBV19 and TRBJ1-4, the full variable domain is DGGITQSPKYLFRKEGQNVTLSCEQNLNHDAMYWYRQDPGQGLRLIYYSQIVNDFQKGDIAEGYSVSREKKESFPLTVTSAQKNPTAFYLCASSTGRGATNEKLFFGSGTQLSVL.

The chain employs TRBV7-2 and TRBJ1-4, with 8 bases matching TRBD1. Germline V gene lookup returns CDR1 SGHTA and CDR2 FQGNSA. V was clipped by 3 bases and J by 7 bases; unmatched bases: 4. The CDR3 is 14 residues long. The CDR3 coding sequence is TGTGCCAGCAGCTTTACAGGGGGAGGTGAAAAACTGTTTTTT. It encodes CASSFTGGGEKLFF.

This chain connects TRBV7-7 to TRBJ2-7, with 8 bases lining up with TRBD1. Looked up from germline, CDR1 is SSHAT and CDR2 is FNYEAQ (reference sequence). The CDR3 extends over 16 amino acids. With V trimmed by 4 bases and J by 2 bases, 10 bases remained unmatched. The CDR3 sequence: CASSSPGGNATYEQYF. The CDR3 region has the DNA TGTGCCAGCAGCTCGCCAGGGGGCAACGCTACCTACGAGCAGTACTTC. The entire variable domain, with the rest obtained from reference TRBV7-7 and TRBJ2-7, is as follows: GAGVSQSPRYKVTKRGQDVTLRCDPISSHATLYWYQQALGQGPEFLTYFNYEAQPDKSGLPSDRFSAERPEGSISTLTIQRTEQRDSAMYRCASSSPGGNATYEQYFGPGTRLTVT.

The rearrangement uses TRBV5-1 and TRBJ2-4; D remains ambiguous. Germline CDR1 reads SGHRS; CDR2 reads YFSETQ. Deletions cut 3 bases from V and 2 bases from J, with 6 bases between. The CDR3 has 13 residues. CDR3 in DNA: TGCGCCAGCAGCTCTGGAACCAAAAACATTCAGTACTTC. This codes for CASSSGTKNIQYF.

The chain recombines TRBV9 with TRBJ1-6, with D unresolved. Germline CDR1 SGDLS, CDR2 YYNGEE. The CDR3 totals 14 residues. Trimming took 0 bases from V and 9 from J, leaving 10 bases between them. The CDR3 DNA reads TGTGCCAGCAGCGTAGAAGGGAAAGGTTCACCCCTCCACTTT. It codes for CASSVEGKGSPLHF.

V usage is TRBV7-2 and J usage is TRBJ1-5, with D possibly TRBD1 on 6 matching bases. With 6 bases removed from V and 2 bases from J, the gap between germline ends came to 11 bases. CDR1 is SGHTA and CDR2 is FQGNSA in the germline V gene. This CDR3 spans 14 amino acids. The CDR3: CASSQDSGNQPQHF. The CDR3 region has the DNA TGTGCCAGCAGTCAGGACAGTGGCAATCAGCCCCAGCATTTT.

The gene calls are TRBV6-5 and TRBJ2-3; D is undetermined. Trimming cost V 0 bases and J 5 bases, with 3 bases left between them. Per germline, CDR1 MNHEY and CDR2 SVGAGI. The CDR3 extends over 12 amino acids. The DNA for the CDR3 is TGTGCCAGCAGTTACTCGGGAGATACGCAGTATTTT. Its protein is CASSYSGDTQYF.